One and the same sample provided the 29 T cell receptor beta chains below, sequenced in a study of graft-versus-host responses after intestinal transplantation. No antigen is known for these receptors. The method was immunoSEQ multiplex PCR; TCRdb's version includes in-frame clones alone and lacks a portion of them. The table includes 80,000 to 95,000 clones, roughly nine tenths detected once. Sequencing used unstimulated CD4+ T cells sorted from spleen or lymph node cells, obtained before transplant. The receptors were gathered from a human donor who was the organ donor for an intestinal transplant.

This chain joins TRBV15 and TRBJ1-2; no clear D. CDR1 is LNHNV, CDR2 YYDKDF, per germline (reference sequence). Trimming shortened V by 3 bases and J by 4 bases, and 12 bases separated the two germline ends. This CDR3 has 14 residues. The CDR3 coding sequence is TGTGCCACCAGCAGCGGCCCCCGGGGCTATGGCTACACCTTC. Protein product: CATSSGPRGYGYTF.

This chain uses TRBV18 with TRBJ2-7; the D gene is possibly TRBD2 (5 bases). Germline CDR1 is KGHSH and CDR2 is LQKENI. Trimming removed 3 bases from V and 2 bases from J, with 14 bases in between. The CDR3 is 15 amino acids. The CDR3 loop is CASSPAGVGTYEQYF. In DNA, the CDR3 is TGTGCCAGCTCACCCGCCGGGGTAGGGACCTACGAGCAGTACTTC.

CDR3 amino acids: CASSVGEKAKNIQYF. CDR3 DNA sequence: TGTGCCAGCAGCGTAGGCGAGAAAGCCAAAAACATTCAGTACTTC. This chain connects TRBV9 to TRBJ2-4; D is unresolved. The CDR3 spans 15 residues. Trimming pared 0 bases from V and 0 bases from J, leaving 7 bases between. In germline, CDR1 is SGDLS, CDR2 YYNGEE.

The genes are TRBV28 and TRBJ1-1; D is undetermined. V lost 5 bases to trimming and J lost 8 bases, with 9 bases between them. The CDR3 consists of 11 residues. Germline values: CDR1 MDHEN, CDR2 SYDVKM. CDR3 DNA: TGTGCCAGCAGTGTCAGAACAGAAGCTTTCTTT. Residues: CASSVRTEAFF.

Notes on this clone: Additional DNA sequences in this sample encode the identical CDR3. The chain links TRBV19 to TRBJ2-5; D remains ambiguous. The CDR3 totals 14 residues. The germline gives CDR1 LNHDA, CDR2 SQIVND (reference sequence). V shed 0 bases and J shed 8 bases, with 13 bases lying between them. The chain's CDR3 is CASSIDALSVTQYF. CDR3 nucleotides: TGTGCCAGTAGTATAGACGCTCTCTCGGTAACCCAGTACTTC. The variable domain in full, completed from reference TRBV19 and TRBJ2-5, reads DGGITQSPKYLFRKEGQNVTLSCEQNLNHDAMYWYRQDPGQGLRLIYYSQIVNDFQKGDIAEGYSVSREKKESFPLTVTSAQKNPTAFYLCASSIDALSVTQYFGPGTRLLVL.

The J gene is TRBJ2-1, the V gene TRBV7-3; 9 positions agree with TRBD1. CDR1 and CDR2 from the germline V gene are SGHTA and FQGTGA. The CDR3 extends over 13 amino acids. The V gene end was trimmed by 8 bases and the J gene end by 3 bases; junction bases not matched to a gene: 2. DNA of the CDR3: TGTGCCAGCTCGGGACAGGGCTACAATGAGCAGTTCTTC. Translation gives CASSGQGYNEQFF. Drawing the rest from reference TRBV7-3 and TRBJ2-1, the complete variable domain is GAGVSQTPSNKVTEKGKYVELRCDPISGHTALYWYRQSLGQGPEFLIYFQGTGAADDSGLPNDRFFAVRPEGSVSTLKIQRTERGDSAVYLCASSGQGYNEQFFGPGTRLTVL.

This clone was detected only a few times. Other DNA sequences in the same sample also yield this CDR3. The chain links TRBV5-1 to TRBJ1-2; D is uncertain. The CDR3 covers 12 residues. V dropped 0 bases and J dropped 4 bases, with 4 bases sitting between them. Germline V gene lookup returns CDR1 SGHRS and CDR2 YFSETQ. The CDR3 DNA reads as TGCGCCAGCAGCTTGGACTCCTATGGCTACACCTTC. Its protein is CASSLDSYGYTF.

The V call is TRBV2, the J call TRBJ2-2; 8 nucleotides agree with TRBD1. The junction had 6 bases not matched to a gene; V was cut back by 4 bases and J by 5 bases. The CDR3 loop spans 15 amino acids. Per germline, CDR1 SNHLY and CDR2 FYNNEI. The CDR3 DNA is TGTGCCAGCAGTGCCCAGGGGGCGAGGACCGGGGAGCTGTTTTTT. It is translated as CASSAQGARTGELFF.

The chain is built from TRBV11-2 and TRBJ2-3; a weak D match, TRBD1 (6 bases). V was clipped by 4 bases and J by 2 bases, with 10 bases between them. Germline V gene lookup returns CDR1 SGHAT and CDR2 FQNNGV. This CDR3 region has 14 residues. Here the CDR3 DNA reads TGTGCCAGCAGCTATACAGGGCTCACAGATACGCAGTATTTT. Amino acid sequence: CASSYTGLTDTQYF.

Details on this clone: In the same sample, other DNA sequences code for this CDR3. This chain joins TRBV19 and TRBJ1-1; D is unclear. Trimming removed 4 bases from V and 2 bases from J, with 11 bases in between. The length of the CDR3 is 14 residues. Germline V CDR1 and CDR2: LNHDA, SQIVND (reference sequence). CDR3 DNA sequence: TGTGCCAGTAGTACTCATTCAGGAAACACTGAAGCTTTCTTT. Amino acids: CASSTHSGNTEAFF.

The chain links TRBV4-2 to TRBJ2-1; D might be TRBD2 (5 bases). Germline assignment: CDR1 LGHNA and CDR2 YNFKEQ. Trimming took off 1 base at V and 4 bases at J, with 11 bases between the two ends. The CDR3 runs 15 residues. CDR3 region: CASSQVSWTYNEQFF. Here the CDR3 DNA reads TGTGCCAGCAGCCAAGTATCCTGGACTTACAATGAGCAGTTCTTC.

The V and J genes are TRBV7-9 and TRBJ1-1; D uncertain. The CDR3 covers 14 residues. Germline lookup yields CDR1 SEHNR and CDR2 FQNEAQ (reference sequence). Deletions cut 5 bases from V and 1 base from J, with 11 bases between. The CDR3 loop is CASSRSVWNTEAFF. The DNA for the CDR3 is TGTGCCAGCAGCCGTAGCGTATGGAACACTGAAGCTTTCTTT.

This chain links TRBV5-4 with TRBJ1-6; tentatively, D is TRBD1 (5 bases). The V and J ends lost 4 bases and 5 bases respectively, with 13 bases between them. The CDR3 runs 15 residues. CDR1 SGHNT and CDR2 YYREEE come from the germline V gene (reference sequence). The CDR3 DNA sequence: TGTGCCAGCAGCCAGAAGCAGGGAAATAATTCACCCCTCCACTTT. It translates to CASSQKQGNNSPLHF. The variable domain in full, completed from reference TRBV5-4 and TRBJ1-6, reads ETGVTQSPTHLIKTRGQQVTLRCSSQSGHNTVSWYQQALGQGPQFIFQYYREEENGRGNFPPRFSGLQFPNYSSELNVNALELDDSALYLCASSQKQGNNSPLHFGNGTRLTVT.

The rearrangement uses TRBV11-2 and TRBJ2-7; TRBD2 aligns across 10 bases. From germline, CDR1 is SGHAT and CDR2 FQNNGV. V lost 5 bases, J lost 0 bases, and 4 bases stayed unmatched. The CDR3 runs to 15 residues. The CDR3: CASSRGLADSYEQYF. The CDR3 DNA reads as TGTGCCAGCAGCCGTGGACTAGCGGACTCCTACGAGCAGTACTTC.

The gene calls are TRBV2 and TRBJ2-1, with a weak D call TRBD1 (6 bases). This CDR3 spans 15 amino acids. V was clipped by 4 bases and J by 6 bases, with 16 bases between them. The germline V gene has CDR1 SNHLY and CDR2 FYNNEI. The CDR3 spells CASSGAGAVPNEQFF. Here the CDR3 DNA reads TGTGCCAGCAGTGGAGCAGGGGCCGTCCCCAATGAGCAGTTCTTC.

The gene calls are TRBV9 and TRBJ2-5, with 8 bases matching TRBD2. Losses at the gene ends were 3 bases for V and 5 bases for J; bases not matched to a gene: 18. The CDR3 runs to 18 residues. Germline CDR1 reads SGDLS; CDR2 reads YYNGEE. CDR3 protein: CASSAGFVSGKGRETQYF. Written as DNA, the CDR3 is TGTGCCAGCAGCGCGGGATTTGTTAGCGGGAAGGGCCGGGAGACCCAGTACTTC.

The chain joins TRBV7-3 to TRBJ2-1, with 8 bases matching TRBD2. Germline V gene sequence: CDR1 SGHTA, CDR2 FQGTGA. V shed 5 bases, J shed 10 bases, and the junction held 13 bases outside the gene matches. The CDR3 loop spans 15 amino acids. This CDR3 reads CASSPSGGNEMEQFF. CDR3 bases: TGTGCCAGCAGCCCGAGCGGGGGTAATGAAATGGAGCAGTTCTTC.

The rearrangement links TRBV15 to TRBJ2-1, with 13 bases lining up with TRBD2. CDR1 is LNHNV, CDR2 YYDKDF, per germline (reference sequence). The V and J ends lost 3 bases and 4 bases, in that order; junction bases with no gene match: 12. CDR3 length: 19 amino acids. The CDR3 here is CATSRGRTSGGASYNEQFF. The CDR3 nucleotides are TGTGCCACCAGCAGGGGCAGAACTAGCGGGGGGGCCTCTTACAATGAGCAGTTCTTC.

The chain links TRBV7-2 to TRBJ2-1; TRBD2 matches at 8 bases. V shed 1 base, J shed 7 bases, and the junction held 12 bases outside the gene matches. The V gene's germline CDR1 is SGHTA and CDR2 FQGNSA. The CDR3 extends over 17 amino acids. CDR3 DNA sequence: TGTGCCAGCAGCTTAGGTAACGGGAGGGCCCGGGGAAATGAGCAGTTCTTC. As protein: CASSLGNGRARGNEQFF.

The rearrangement joins TRBV4-1 to TRBJ2-7; possibly TRBD2 for D (7 bases). V gave up 4 bases and J gave up 7 bases, with 23 bases separating them. Germline assignment: CDR1 MGHRA and CDR2 YSYEKL. The CDR3 has 16 residues. CDR3 region: CASSLTFRRGGGEQYF. CDR3 nucleotide sequence: TGCGCCAGCAGCCTCACGTTTAGGAGGGGGGGCGGGGAGCAGTACTTC.

The gene calls are TRBV28 and TRBJ2-3; D may be TRBD1 (7 bases). V was trimmed by 9 bases and J by 2 bases, leaving 18 bases between them. Germline lookup yields CDR1 MDHEN and CDR2 SYDVKM. The CDR3 contains 15 residues. The CDR3 DNA reads TGTGCCAGTACTTGGCAGGGGGGATCCACAGATACGCAGTATTTT. Protein sequence: CASTWQGGSTDTQYF.

The rearrangement links TRBV10-3 to TRBJ2-5; 11 nucleotides agree with TRBD1. From germline, CDR1 is ENHRY and CDR2 SYGVKD. The junction had 4 bases not matched to a gene; V was cut back by 3 bases and J by 7 bases. The length of the CDR3 is 14 residues. In DNA, the CDR3 is TGTGCCATCAGTGACTCCGGGACAGGGGGGACCCAGTACTTC. Translated, it gives CAISDSGTGGTQYF.

The chain is built from TRBV6-5 and TRBJ2-1, with 9 nucleotides matching TRBD2. Germline V gene lookup returns CDR1 MNHEY and CDR2 SVGAGI. Losses at the gene ends were 6 bases for V and 2 bases for J; bases not matched to a gene: 5. CDR3 size: 15 residues. The CDR3 sequence: CASSPRLAAYNEQFF. DNA of the CDR3: TGTGCCAGCAGCCCCAGACTAGCGGCCTACAATGAGCAGTTCTTC.

The gene calls are TRBV7-2 and TRBJ1-5; tentative D call: TRBD1 (6 bases). Germline loops: CDR1 SGHTA, CDR2 FQGNSA. This CDR3 has 13 amino acids. Trimming took off 3 bases at V and 5 bases at J, with 8 bases between the two ends. In nucleotides, the CDR3 is TGTGCCAGCAGCTTCGCAGGGGATCAGCCCCAGCATTTT. This gives the protein CASSFAGDQPQHF.

This sequence joins TRBV5-6 and TRBJ2-7; tentatively, D is TRBD1 (5 bases). V lost 0 bases and J lost 2, with 15 bases in between. There are 16 residues in the CDR3. CDR1 and CDR2 (germline): SGHDT, YYEEEE. For the CDR3, the DNA is TGTGCCAGCAGCTTGGACCAGGGTGAGATACCCTACGAGCAGTACTTC. This sequence encodes CASSLDQGEIPYEQYF. The entire variable domain, with the rest obtained from reference TRBV5-6 and TRBJ2-7, is as follows: DAGVTQSPTHLIKTRGQQVTLRCSPKSGHDTVSWYQQALGQGPQFIFQYYEEEERQRGNFPDRFSGHQFPNYSSELNVNALLLGDSALYLCASSLDQGEIPYEQYFGPGTRLTVT.

This rearrangement joins TRBV6-4 to TRBJ2-2; TRBD1 matches 11 bases. J gave up 6 bases and V 10 bases, and 7 bases lay outside the gene matches. CDR1 and CDR2 from the germline V gene are MRHNA and SNTAGT. The length of the CDR3 is 14 residues. CDR3: CAITDRGRPGELFF. In nucleotides, the CDR3 is TGTGCCATTACGGACAGGGGGCGCCCCGGGGAGCTGTTTTTT.

The rearrangement joins TRBV5-1 to TRBJ2-1, with TRBD2 as a possible D gene (6 bases). The CDR3 contains 15 residues. Trimming shortened V by 3 bases and J by 5 bases, and 15 bases separated the two germline ends. The germline CDR1 and CDR2 sequences are SGHRS and YFSETQ. The CDR3, as DNA: TGCGCCAGCAGCTGGGGGGAAGTAGCGCACAATGAGCAGTTCTTC. This translates into CASSWGEVAHNEQFF.

This chain connects TRBV19 to TRBJ1-1, with D perhaps matching TRBD1 (6 bases). Germline CDR1 reads LNHDA; CDR2 reads SQIVND (reference sequence). Trimming cost V 2 bases and J 6 bases, with 10 bases left between them. CDR3 length: 13 residues. Here the CDR3 reads CASSIRGRAEAFF. DNA of the CDR3: TGTGCCAGTAGTATAAGGGGGAGGGCTGAAGCTTTCTTT.

The chain joins TRBV5-1 to TRBJ1-1, with 7 bases aligning to TRBD1. Germline V lookup: CDR1 SGHRS, CDR2 YFSETQ. The CDR3 is 16 amino acids. J gave up 0 bases and V 4 bases, and 9 bases lay outside the gene matches. The CDR3 nucleotides are TGCGCCAGCAGCAACGGGAGGGGGCGCATGAACACTGAAGCTTTCTTT. Its protein is CASSNGRGRMNTEAFF.